This TCR beta chain was sequenced in a study of blood T cell repertoires in COVID-19. The CDR3 covers 13 residues. V lost 6 bases to trimming and J lost 2 bases, with 9 bases between them. Germline V gene lookup returns CDR1 LNHDA and CDR2 SQIVND (reference sequence). Assay: immunoSEQ multiplex PCR; the TCRdb copy retains only in-frame clones and omits some. The data contain some 70,000 clones, 75% to 90% of them singletons. This receptor was taken from a man in his fifties or sixties with acute or convalescent COVID-19. This chain links TRBV19 with TRBJ2-3, with D maybe TRBD1 (5 bases). The material sequenced was peripheral blood. In DNA form, the CDR3 reads TGTGCCAGTAGCACAGGCTTCACAGATACGCAGTATTTT. Translation gives CASSTGFTDTQYF.